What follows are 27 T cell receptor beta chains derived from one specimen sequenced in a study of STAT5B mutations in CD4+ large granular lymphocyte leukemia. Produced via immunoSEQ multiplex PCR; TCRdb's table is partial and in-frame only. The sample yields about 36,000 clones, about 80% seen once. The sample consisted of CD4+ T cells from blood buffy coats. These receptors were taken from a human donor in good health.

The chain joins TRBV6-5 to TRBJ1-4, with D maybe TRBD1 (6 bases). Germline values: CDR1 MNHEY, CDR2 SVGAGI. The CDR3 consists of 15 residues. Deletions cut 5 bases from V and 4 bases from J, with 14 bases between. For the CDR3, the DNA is TGTGCCAGCAGTGCGGGGGGGGCAGTTAATGAAAAACTGTTTTTT. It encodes CASSAGGAVNEKLFF.

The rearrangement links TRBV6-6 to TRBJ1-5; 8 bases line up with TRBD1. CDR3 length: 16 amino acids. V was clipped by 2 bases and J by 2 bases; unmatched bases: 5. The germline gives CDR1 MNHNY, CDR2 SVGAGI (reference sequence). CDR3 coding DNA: TGTGCCAGCAGTTACGCAGGGGGCAGGCGCAATCAGCCCCAGCATTTT. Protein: CASSYAGGRRNQPQHF.

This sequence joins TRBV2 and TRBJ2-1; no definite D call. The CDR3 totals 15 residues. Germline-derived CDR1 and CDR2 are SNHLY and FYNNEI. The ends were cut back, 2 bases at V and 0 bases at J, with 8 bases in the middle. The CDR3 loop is CASSETGSSYNEQFF. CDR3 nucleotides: TGTGCCAGCAGTGAAACCGGAAGCTCCTACAATGAGCAGTTCTTC. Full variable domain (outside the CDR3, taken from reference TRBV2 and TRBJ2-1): EPEVTQTPSHQVTQMGQEVILRCVPISNHLYFYWYRQILGQKVEFLVSFYNNEISEKSEIFDDQFSVERPDGSNFTLKIRSTKLEDSAMYFCASSETGSSYNEQFFGPGTRLTVL.

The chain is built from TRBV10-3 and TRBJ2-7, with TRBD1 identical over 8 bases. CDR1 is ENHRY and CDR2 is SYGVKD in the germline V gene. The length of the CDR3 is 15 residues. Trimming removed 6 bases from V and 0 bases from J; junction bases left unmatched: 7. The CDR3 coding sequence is TGTGCCATCAGCTCCGGGCAGGGGGCCTCCTACGAGCAGTACTTC. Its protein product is CAISSGQGASYEQYF.

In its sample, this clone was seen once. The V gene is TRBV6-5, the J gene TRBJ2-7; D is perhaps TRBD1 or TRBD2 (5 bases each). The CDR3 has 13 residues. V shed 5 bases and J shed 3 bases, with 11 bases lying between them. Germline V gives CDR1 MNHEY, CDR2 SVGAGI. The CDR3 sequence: CASSTGPVYEQYF. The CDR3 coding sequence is TGTGCCAGCAGTACGGGGCCTGTCTACGAGCAGTACTTC.

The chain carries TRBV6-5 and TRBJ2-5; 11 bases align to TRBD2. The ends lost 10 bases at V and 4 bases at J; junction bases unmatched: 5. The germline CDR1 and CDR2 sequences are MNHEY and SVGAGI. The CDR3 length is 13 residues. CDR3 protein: CATLAGGLETQYF. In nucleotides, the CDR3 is TGTGCCACCCTAGCGGGGGGCTTAGAGACCCAGTACTTC.

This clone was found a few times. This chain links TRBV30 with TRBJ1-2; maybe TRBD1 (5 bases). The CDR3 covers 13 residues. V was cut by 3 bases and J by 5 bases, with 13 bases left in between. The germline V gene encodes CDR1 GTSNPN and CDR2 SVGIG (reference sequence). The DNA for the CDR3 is TGTGCCTGGAGCGCTGAAGCAGGGTATGGCTACACCTTC. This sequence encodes CAWSAEAGYGYTF.

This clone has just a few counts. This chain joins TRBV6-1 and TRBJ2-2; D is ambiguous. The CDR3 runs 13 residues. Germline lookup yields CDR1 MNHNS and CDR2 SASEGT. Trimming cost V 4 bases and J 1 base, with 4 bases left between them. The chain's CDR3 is CASSVWNTGELFF. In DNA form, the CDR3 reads TGTGCCAGCAGTGTGTGGAACACCGGGGAGCTGTTTTTT.

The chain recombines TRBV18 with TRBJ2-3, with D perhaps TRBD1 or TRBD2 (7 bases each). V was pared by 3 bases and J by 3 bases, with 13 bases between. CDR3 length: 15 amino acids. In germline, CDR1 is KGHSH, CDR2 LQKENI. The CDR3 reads CASSPSGGVTDTQYF. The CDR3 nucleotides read TGTGCCAGCTCACCCTCAGGGGGGGTGACAGATACGCAGTATTTT.

The CDR3 sequence is CASSLGLAGREETQYF. In nucleotides, the CDR3 is TGTGCCAGCAGCCTAGGACTAGCGGGAAGGGAAGAGACCCAGTACTTC. The chain joins TRBV4-2 to TRBJ2-5; 12 bases match TRBD2. The CDR3 covers 16 residues. Germline V gives CDR1 LGHNA, CDR2 YNFKEQ. V shed 4 bases, J shed 3 bases, and the junction held 6 bases outside the gene matches.

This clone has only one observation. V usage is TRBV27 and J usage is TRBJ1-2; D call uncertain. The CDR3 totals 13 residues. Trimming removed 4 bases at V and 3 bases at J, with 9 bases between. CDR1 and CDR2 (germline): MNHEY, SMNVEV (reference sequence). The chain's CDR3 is CASSSLKDYGYTF. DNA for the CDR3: TGTGCCAGCAGTTCTTTGAAGGACTATGGCTACACCTTC.

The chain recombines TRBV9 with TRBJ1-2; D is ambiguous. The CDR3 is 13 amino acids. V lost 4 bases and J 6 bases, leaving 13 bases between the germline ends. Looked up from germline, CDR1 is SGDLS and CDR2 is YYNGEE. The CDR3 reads CASSSEAFHGYTF. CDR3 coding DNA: TGTGCCAGCAGCTCAGAGGCTTTCCATGGCTACACCTTC.

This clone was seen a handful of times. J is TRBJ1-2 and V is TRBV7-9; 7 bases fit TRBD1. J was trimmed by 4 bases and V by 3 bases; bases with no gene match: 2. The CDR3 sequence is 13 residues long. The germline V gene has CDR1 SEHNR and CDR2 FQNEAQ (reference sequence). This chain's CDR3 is CASSFTGAYGYTF. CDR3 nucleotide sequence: TGTGCCAGCAGCTTCACAGGGGCCTATGGCTACACCTTC.

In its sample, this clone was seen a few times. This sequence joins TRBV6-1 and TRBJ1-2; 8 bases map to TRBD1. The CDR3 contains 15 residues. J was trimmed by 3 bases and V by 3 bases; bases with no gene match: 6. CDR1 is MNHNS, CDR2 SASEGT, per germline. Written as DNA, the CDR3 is TGTGCCAGCAGTGATCCTAAGACAGGGGACTATGGCTACACCTTC. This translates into CASSDPKTGDYGYTF.

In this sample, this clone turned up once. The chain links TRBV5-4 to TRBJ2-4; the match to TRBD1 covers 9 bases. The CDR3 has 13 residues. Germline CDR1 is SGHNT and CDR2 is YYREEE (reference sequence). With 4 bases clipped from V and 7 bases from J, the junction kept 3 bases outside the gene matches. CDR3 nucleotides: TGTGCCAGCAGCCCCGGGACAGGGAACATTCAGTACTTC. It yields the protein CASSPGTGNIQYF.

CDR3 sequence: CASSFSRDYGYTF. The CDR3 coding sequence is TGCGCCAGCAGCTTCAGCAGGGATTATGGCTACACCTTC. The chain combines TRBV5-1 with TRBJ1-2; a possible D gene is TRBD1 (5 bases). Trimming took off 2 bases at V and 5 bases at J, with 10 bases between the two ends. CDR3 length: 13 amino acids. Germline V CDR1 and CDR2: SGHRS, YFSETQ.

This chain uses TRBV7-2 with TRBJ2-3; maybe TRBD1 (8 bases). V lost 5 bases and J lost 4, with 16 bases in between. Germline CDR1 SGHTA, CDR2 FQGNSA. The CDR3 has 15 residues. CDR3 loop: CASSIKRDRSDTQYF. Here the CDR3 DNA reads TGTGCCAGCAGCATAAAGCGGGACAGGTCAGATACGCAGTATTTT. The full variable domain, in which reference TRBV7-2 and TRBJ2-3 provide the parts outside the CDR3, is GAGVSQSPSNKVTEKGKDVELRCDPISGHTALYWYRQSLGQGLEFLIYFQGNSAPDKSGLPSDRFSAERTGGSVSTLTIQRTQQEDSAVYLCASSIKRDRSDTQYFGPGTRLTVL.

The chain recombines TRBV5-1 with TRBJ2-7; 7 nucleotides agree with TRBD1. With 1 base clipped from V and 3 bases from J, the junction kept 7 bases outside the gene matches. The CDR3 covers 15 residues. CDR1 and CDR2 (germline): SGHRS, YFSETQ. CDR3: CASSLTGTARYEQYF. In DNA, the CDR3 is TGCGCCAGCAGCTTGACCGGGACAGCCCGCTACGAGCAGTACTTC. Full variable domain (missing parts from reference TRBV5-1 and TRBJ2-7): KAGVTQTPRYLIKTRGQQVTLSCSPISGHRSVSWYQQTPGQGLQFLFEYFSETQRNKGNFPGRFSGRQFSNSRSEMNVSTLELGDSALYLCASSLTGTARYEQYFGPGTRLTVT.

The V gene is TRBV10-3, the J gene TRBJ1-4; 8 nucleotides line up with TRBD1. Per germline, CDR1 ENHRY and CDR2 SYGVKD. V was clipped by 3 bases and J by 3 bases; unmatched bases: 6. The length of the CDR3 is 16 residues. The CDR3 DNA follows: TGTGCCATCAGTGACACAGGGGGTAGGGCTAATGAAAAACTGTTTTTT. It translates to CAISDTGGRANEKLFF.

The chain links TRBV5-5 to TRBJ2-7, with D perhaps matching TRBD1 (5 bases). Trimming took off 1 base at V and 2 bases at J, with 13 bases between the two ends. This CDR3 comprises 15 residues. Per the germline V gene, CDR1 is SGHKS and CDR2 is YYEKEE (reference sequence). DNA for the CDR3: TGTGCCAGCAGCTTGACTGGCAGGGAAACCTACGAGCAGTACTTC. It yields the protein CASSLTGRETYEQYF. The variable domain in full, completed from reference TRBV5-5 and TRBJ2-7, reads DAGVTQSPTHLIKTRGQQVTLRCSPISGHKSVSWYQQVLGQGPQFIFQYYEKEERGRGNFPDRFSARQFPNYSSELNVNALLLGDSALYLCASSLTGRETYEQYFGPGTRLTVT.

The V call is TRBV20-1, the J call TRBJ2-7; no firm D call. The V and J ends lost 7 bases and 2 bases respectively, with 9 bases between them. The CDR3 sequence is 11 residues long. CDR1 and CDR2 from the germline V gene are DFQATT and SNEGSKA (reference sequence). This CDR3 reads CSVLSTYEQYF. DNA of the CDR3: TGCAGTGTTCTAAGCACCTACGAGCAGTACTTC.

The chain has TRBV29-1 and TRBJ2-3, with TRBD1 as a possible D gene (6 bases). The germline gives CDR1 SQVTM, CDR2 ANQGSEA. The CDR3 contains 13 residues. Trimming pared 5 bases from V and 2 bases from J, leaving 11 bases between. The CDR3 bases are TGCAGCGTTCATCAGGGGCACACAGATACGCAGTATTTT. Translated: CSVHQGHTDTQYF.

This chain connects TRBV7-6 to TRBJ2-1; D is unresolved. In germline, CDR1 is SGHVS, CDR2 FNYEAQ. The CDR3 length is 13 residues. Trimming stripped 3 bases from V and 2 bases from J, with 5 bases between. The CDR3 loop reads CASSFDTYNEQFF. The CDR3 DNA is TGTGCCAGCAGCTTTGATACCTACAATGAGCAGTTCTTC.

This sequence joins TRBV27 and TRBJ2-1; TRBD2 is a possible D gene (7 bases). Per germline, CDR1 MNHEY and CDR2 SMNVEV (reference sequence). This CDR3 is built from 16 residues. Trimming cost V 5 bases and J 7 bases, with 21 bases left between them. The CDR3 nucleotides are TGTGCCAGCAGTCCCGACCTGGGCGGGGGCCGAAATGAGCAGTTCTTC. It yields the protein CASSPDLGGGRNEQFF.

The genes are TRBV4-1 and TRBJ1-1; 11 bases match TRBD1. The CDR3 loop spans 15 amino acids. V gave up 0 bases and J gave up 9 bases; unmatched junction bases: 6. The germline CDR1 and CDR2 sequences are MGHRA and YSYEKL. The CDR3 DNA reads TGCGCCAGCAGCCAAGATCAGGGGACAGGGGGGAAAGCTTTCTTT. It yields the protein CASSQDQGTGGKAFF.

DNA for the CDR3: TGTGCCAGCAGCTTAGAGGGAGGCTATGGCTACACCTTC. Translating it yields CASSLEGGYGYTF. The gene calls are TRBV7-3 and TRBJ1-2; D gene ambiguous. The CDR3 is made up of 13 amino acids. Deletions cut 2 bases from V and 4 bases from J, with 8 bases between. Germline CDR1 and CDR2: SGHTA and FQGTGA.

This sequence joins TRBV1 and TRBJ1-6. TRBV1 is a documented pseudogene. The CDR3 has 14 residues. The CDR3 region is CTSRVCSYNSPLHF. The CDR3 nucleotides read TGCACCAGCAGGGTCTGCTCCTATAATTCACCCCTCCACTTT.